The 18 T cell receptor beta chains below were found in one sample sequenced in a study of blood T cell repertoires in COVID-19. This table comes from immunoSEQ multiplex PCR, and its TCRdb copy is limited to in-frame clones, with some not included. The sample shows 450,000 to 500,000 clones, 80% to 90% of them seen only once. Sequenced input: peripheral blood. The receptors originated from a human donor in a cohort sampled during active COVID-19.

The chain recombines TRBV28 with TRBJ2-7, with TRBD2 matching 12 bases. CDR1 is MDHEN, CDR2 SYDVKM, per germline. The V and J ends lost 6 bases and 6 bases, in that order; junction bases with no gene match: 15. This CDR3 is built from 17 residues. The CDR3 is CASRLTDLAGGRTEQYF. The DNA for the CDR3 is TGTGCCAGCAGGCTTACTGACCTAGCGGGGGGGAGAACCGAGCAGTACTTC.

The chain combines TRBV5-4 with TRBJ2-7, with 9 positions matching TRBD1. The CDR3 extends over 15 amino acids. Germline V gene sequence: CDR1 SGHNT, CDR2 YYREEE (reference sequence). Unmatched junction bases numbered 10, after V lost 1 base and J lost 8 bases. In DNA form, the CDR3 reads TGTGCCAGCAGCTTGTATGGGACAGGGACCCCTCAGCAGTACTTC. The encoded protein is CASSLYGTGTPQQYF.

DNA of the CDR3: TGTGCCTGGAGGGGGGACAGGGGGCCTTTCGTGAACACTGAAGCTTTCTTT. Protein product: CAWRGDRGPFVNTEAFF. V usage is TRBV30 and J usage is TRBJ1-1, with 12 bases identical to TRBD1. V shed 3 bases, J shed 0 bases, and the junction held 8 bases outside the gene matches. The CDR3 is made up of 17 amino acids. Germline V CDR1 and CDR2: GTSNPN, SVGIG (reference sequence).

The chain joins TRBV7-9 to TRBJ1-1; 10 bases are a match to TRBD1. CDR1 SEHNR and CDR2 FQNEAQ come from the germline V gene (reference sequence). CDR3 length: 15 amino acids. The V segment lost 6 bases and the J segment 0 bases; nucleotides outside the gene matches: 4. This chain's CDR3 is CASSLTGGMNTEAFF. The CDR3 bases are TGTGCCAGCAGTCTGACAGGGGGCATGAACACTGAAGCTTTCTTT. Variable domain in full (rest from reference TRBV7-9 and TRBJ1-1): DTGVSQNPRHKITKRGQNVTFRCDPISEHNRLYWYRQTLGQGPEFLTYFQNEAQLEKSRLLSDRFSAERPKGSFSTLEIQRTEQGDSAMYLCASSLTGGMNTEAFFGQGTRLTVV.

This chain joins TRBV19 and TRBJ2-4; 7 nucleotides line up with TRBD2. Germline lookup yields CDR1 LNHDA and CDR2 SQIVND (reference sequence). The J segment lost 0 bases and the V segment lost 1 base, leaving 15 bases of the junction unmatched. The CDR3 contains 20 residues. DNA for the CDR3: TGTGCCAGTAGTATAGGAAGTTCGGGGAGGGAGATATTAGCCAAAAACATTCAGTACTTC. It translates to CASSIGSSGREILAKNIQYF.

This rearrangement joins TRBV2 to TRBJ2-7; D unresolved. Germline V gene data show CDR1 as SNHLY and CDR2 as FYNNEI. The CDR3 loop spans 13 amino acids. V was clipped by 6 bases and J by 0 bases, with 9 bases between them. Written as DNA, the CDR3 is TGTGCCAGCAGCCTTGTATCCTCCTACGAGCAGTACTTC. As protein: CASSLVSSYEQYF. The full variable domain, its missing parts supplied by reference TRBV2 and TRBJ2-7, is EPEVTQTPSHQVTQMGQEVILRCVPISNHLYFYWYRQILGQKVEFLVSFYNNEISEKSEIFDDQFSVERPDGSNFTLKIRSTKLEDSAMYFCASSLVSSYEQYFGPGTRLTVT.

The chain links TRBV30 to TRBJ1-2; no reliable D call. This CDR3 spans 15 amino acids. The germline V gene encodes CDR1 GTSNPN and CDR2 SVGIG (reference sequence). Trimming cost V 1 base and J 0 bases, with 12 bases left between them. The CDR3 region has the DNA TGTGCCTGGAGTGAAGGACTTGAAGCTAACTATGGCTACACCTTC. This encodes CAWSEGLEANYGYTF.

The V gene is TRBV2, the J gene TRBJ2-2, with 7 bases that match TRBD1. CDR3 size: 14 residues. The V and J ends lost 6 bases and 8 bases, in that order; junction bases with no gene match: 9. From germline, CDR1 is SNHLY and CDR2 FYNNEI. The CDR3 DNA reads as TGTGCCAGCAGACCCCGACAGGGTGGGGGGGAGCTGTTTTTT. Its translation: CASRPRQGGGELFF.

The rearrangement links TRBV5-1 to TRBJ2-2; 9 bases line up with TRBD1. The V gene's germline CDR1 is SGHRS and CDR2 YFSETQ. This CDR3 region has 16 residues. Trimming removed 4 bases from V and 7 bases from J; junction bases left unmatched: 11. The CDR3 protein is CASSNPGQGIIGELFF. CDR3 DNA sequence: TGCGCCAGCAGCAATCCGGGACAGGGCATTATCGGGGAGCTGTTTTTT. The variable domain in full, with the rest retrieved from reference TRBV5-1 and TRBJ2-2, is KAGVTQTPRYLIKTRGQQVTLSCSPISGHRSVSWYQQTPGQGLQFLFEYFSETQRNKGNFPGRFSGRQFSNSRSEMNVSTLELGDSALYLCASSNPGQGIIGELFFGEGSRLTVL.

This clone has only one observation. The chain carries TRBV3-1 (or the pseudogene TRBV3-2) and TRBJ2-1, with TRBD2 identical over 9 bases. The germline V gene has CDR1 LGHDT and CDR2 YNNKEL (reference sequence). Unmatched junction bases numbered 21, after V lost 6 bases and J lost 6 bases. The CDR3 runs to 19 residues. The CDR3 spells CASSPARLGGRASTNEQFF. CDR3 nucleotide sequence: TGTGCCAGCAGTCCCGCTCGTCTGGGCGGGAGGGCCTCTACCAATGAGCAGTTCTTC.

The V and J genes are TRBV19 and TRBJ2-7; TRBD2 is a possible D gene (6 bases). This CDR3 comprises 15 residues. Germline CDR1 LNHDA, CDR2 SQIVND (reference sequence). Trimming took off 5 bases at V and 0 bases at J, with 14 bases between the two ends. CDR3: CASSRRRESSYEQYF. The CDR3 coding sequence is TGTGCCAGTAGTCGTCGACGGGAGAGCTCCTACGAGCAGTACTTC. Full variable domain (missing parts from reference TRBV19 and TRBJ2-7): DGGITQSPKYLFRKEGQNVTLSCEQNLNHDAMYWYRQDPGQGLRLIYYSQIVNDFQKGDIAEGYSVSREKKESFPLTVTSAQKNPTAFYLCASSRRRESSYEQYFGPGTRLTVT.

The V gene is TRBV28, the J gene TRBJ1-4; possibly TRBD1 for D (6 bases). In germline, CDR1 is MDHEN, CDR2 SYDVKM. The CDR3 sequence is 15 residues long. V dropped 5 bases and J dropped 6 bases, with 16 bases sitting between them. CDR3 coding DNA: TGTGCCAGCAGTCCCTCAGGGGAAGAGGATGAAAAACTGTTTTTT. It encodes CASSPSGEEDEKLFF.

This CDR3 is CASSEALGTVTYEQYF. The CDR3 DNA follows: TGTGCCAGCAGTGAAGCGCTCGGGACAGTTACCTACGAGCAGTACTTC. V is TRBV6-1 and J is TRBJ2-7; 7 bases are a match to TRBD1. The CDR3 runs to 16 residues. Germline V CDR1 and CDR2: MNHNS, SASEGT. V lost 0 bases, J lost 2 bases, and 7 bases stayed unmatched.

This clone was picked up one time. The chain carries TRBV11-2 and TRBJ2-7, with 10 bases lining up with TRBD1. The V gene's germline CDR1 is SGHAT and CDR2 FQNNGV. The CDR3 totals 14 residues. Trimming removed 2 bases from V and 5 bases from J; junction bases left unmatched: 3. The CDR3: CASSLRGTGDEQYF. The CDR3 DNA reads as TGTGCCAGCAGCTTAAGAGGGACAGGGGACGAGCAGTACTTC.

The chain has TRBV7-9 and TRBJ2-4; TRBD1 matches 8 bases. This CDR3 has 16 amino acids. Germline CDR1 reads SEHNR; CDR2 reads FQNEAQ (reference sequence). The V segment lost 3 bases and the J segment 0 bases; nucleotides outside the gene matches: 4. DNA of the CDR3: TGTGCCAGCAGCTTCTGGCAGGGGGCAGCCAAAAACATTCAGTACTTC. Its translation: CASSFWQGAAKNIQYF.

V and J are TRBV5-1 and TRBJ1-1; D perhaps matches TRBD1 (6 bases). The germline gives CDR1 SGHRS, CDR2 YFSETQ. V was clipped by 1 base and J by 6 bases, with 10 bases between them. The CDR3 is made up of 13 amino acids. The CDR3 bases are TGCGCCAGCAGCTTGTCTCAGGGGCCTGAAGCTTTCTTT. Its protein product is CASSLSQGPEAFF.

This clone occurred a few times. The gene calls are TRBV28 and TRBJ1-1; D unclear. The V end was cut by 8 bases, the J end by 8 bases, with 18 bases between. Germline assignment: CDR1 MDHEN and CDR2 SYDVKM. The CDR3 length is 13 residues. DNA for the CDR3: TGTGCCAGCTTTGACCACGGGGTTCGGGAAGCTTTCTTT. Translating it yields CASFDHGVREAFF.

The chain combines TRBV3-1 (or the pseudogene TRBV3-2) with TRBJ2-2; the match to TRBD2 covers 10 bases. This CDR3 has 16 residues. V gave up 3 bases and J gave up 7 bases; unmatched junction bases: 8. Germline CDR1 and CDR2: LGHDT and YNNKEL (reference sequence). CDR3 DNA sequence: TGTGCCAGCAGCCAGGCTAGCGGGAGAGTTAACGGGGAGCTGTTTTTT. Translated: CASSQASGRVNGELFF.